The TCR beta chain under discussion was sequenced for a study of cytomegalovirus exposure and HLA in healthy donors. The CDR3 contains 12 residues. The V gene's germline CDR1 is SGHTA and CDR2 FQGTGA. V gave up 8 bases and J gave up 0 bases, with 4 bases separating them. Primers for the PCR totalled 60 Vbeta and 13 Jbeta. The assay was immunoSEQ multiplex PCR, and TCRdb's table has in-frame clones only and misses some. The sample has 60,000 to 75,000 clones; the top ten hold approximately 1.7%. The clonotype was recovered from a woman aged 25 to 45 in good health and CMV-seronegative. This chain joins TRBV7-3 and TRBJ2-2; D not resolved. Sequencing used PBMCs. CDR3 coding DNA: TGTGCCAGCTCCGCGAACACCGGGGAGCTGTTTTTT. It yields the protein CASSANTGELFF.